One and the same sample provided the 21 T cell receptor beta chains below, sequenced in a study of regulatory T cells in long-lasting Graves disease. Noted time point: newly diagnosed GD, antithyroid drugs for less than 3 months. From PBMCs, RNA was extracted and then used to make the TCR library. HTBI primers from iRepertoire and Arm-PCR of CDR3 regions yielded the TCR beta libraries. TCRdb processed the multiplex PCR reads anew with MiXCR; each CDR3 protein has one entry. The sample lists 530,000 or so distinct CDR3 sequences, more than 15% occurring once. Separately, the same data were catalogued under a study of T cells in Graves' hyperthyroidism and ophthalmopathy.

The specimen was peripheral blood mononuclear cells (PBMCs), collected at new diagnosis, from a patient treated with antithyroid drugs. The receptors come from a man younger than 35 with Graves disease.

The chain links TRBV7-9 to TRBJ1-5; D perhaps matches TRBD1 (6 bases). Germline V gene sequence: CDR1 SEHNR, CDR2 FQNEAQ (reference sequence). The V gene lost 5 bases and the J gene lost 7 bases, with 15 bases spanning the gap. CDR3 size: 14 residues. The CDR3 coding sequence is TGTGCCAGCAGCCCCCCGGGGGCTGGGCAGCCCCAGCATTTT. Protein sequence: CASSPPGAGQPQHF. Filled out from reference TRBV7-9 and TRBJ1-5, the complete variable domain reads DTGVSQNPRHKITKRGQNVTFRCDPISEHNRLYWYRQTLGQGPEFLTYFQNEAQLEKSRLLSDRFSAERPKGSFSTLEIQRTEQGDSAMYLCASSPPGAGQPQHFGDGTRLSIL.

This chain links TRBV7-8 with TRBJ1-5; D ambiguous. The CDR3 consists of 17 residues. Germline CDR1 and CDR2: SGHVS and FQNEAQ. V lost 5 bases and J 2 bases, leaving 19 bases between the germline ends. The CDR3 DNA reads TGTGCCAGCAGCCCCCGGAGGTTGGGAAAGGGCAATCAGCCCCAGCATTTT. Its translation is CASSPRRLGKGNQPQHF.

Remarks on this clonotype: One end of the junction varies from germline; a read error may be responsible. The gene calls are TRBV7-2 and TRBJ2-7, with 11 bases aligning to TRBD2. Germline V lookup: CDR1 SGHTA, CDR2 FQGNSA. This CDR3 comprises 16 residues. The CDR3 is CASSLVASGGTYERYF. CDR3 nucleotide sequence: TGTGCCAGCAGCTTAGTTGCTAGCGGGGGGACCTACGAGCGGTACTTC.

In this sample, this clonotype turned up many times. The chain couples TRBV27 to TRBJ1-2, with D perhaps TRBD1 (6 bases). CDR3 length: 14 residues. Germline CDR1 and CDR2: MNHEY and SMNVEV (reference sequence). The V and J ends lost 5 bases and 3 bases respectively, with 13 bases between them. CDR3 DNA sequence: TGTGCCAGCAGTCCGCAGGGGTCCCACTATGGCTACACCTTC. Its protein product is CASSPQGSHYGYTF.

DNA for the CDR3: TGTGCCAGCAGCGTAGGAGGGGGGGACAGCCTAGCCAAAAACATTCAGTACTTC. Encoded protein: CASSVGGGDSLAKNIQYF. The J gene is TRBJ2-4, the V gene TRBV9; perhaps D is TRBD1 or TRBD2 (7 bases each). The CDR3 runs to 18 residues. Between the trimmed V and J ends, which lost 0 bases and 0 bases, there was a span of 16 bases. CDR1 is SGDLS, CDR2 YYNGEE, per germline.

This clonotype showed up many times. V gene TRBV29-1 combines with J gene TRBJ2-5; D is undetermined. The CDR3 runs 11 residues. V shed 6 bases and J shed 4 bases, with 9 bases lying between them. The germline V gene encodes CDR1 SQVTM and CDR2 ANQGSEA. This chain's CDR3 is CSVGHGETQYF. The CDR3 bases are TGCAGCGTGGGCCATGGAGAGACCCAGTACTTC.

This clonotype was counted a single time. This rearrangement joins TRBV4-1 to TRBJ2-1, with 11 bases matching TRBD2. V lost 4 bases and J lost 3; bases outside the gene matches: 5. Germline values: CDR1 MGHRA, CDR2 YSYEKL. There are 16 residues in the CDR3. CDR3 residues: CASSLASGRNYNEQFF. The CDR3 bases are TGCGCCAGCAGCCTAGCTAGCGGGAGGAACTACAATGAGCAGTTCTTC.

At least ten counts were recorded for this clonotype. This chain joins TRBV29-1 and TRBJ2-7; 7 bases are shared with TRBD1. The CDR3 extends over 13 amino acids. Germline-derived CDR1 and CDR2 are SQVTM and ANQGSEA. Trimming took 4 bases from V and 3 from J; bases not matched to a gene: 6. CDR3 loop: CSVAWDSYYEQYF. The CDR3 DNA is TGCAGCGTTGCCTGGGACAGCTACTACGAGCAGTACTTC.

This clonotype was counted ten times or more. The genes are TRBV10-3 and TRBJ2-7; TRBD2 matches at 10 bases. The CDR3 consists of 16 residues. V shed 4 bases and J 2 bases; nucleotides not matched to a gene: 8. Germline V gene sequence: CDR1 ENHRY, CDR2 SYGVKD. The CDR3 DNA reads TGTGCCATCAGTGGAAGGACTAGCGGTGTTCCCTACGAGCAGTACTTC. Protein product: CAISGRTSGVPYEQYF.

This clonotype appeared many times. The chain combines TRBV11-2 with TRBJ2-5; 9 bases map to TRBD2. The CDR3 sequence is 17 residues long. J was trimmed by 5 bases and V by 5 bases; bases with no gene match: 15. Germline V gene sequence: CDR1 SGHAT, CDR2 FQNNGV. For the CDR3, the DNA is TGTGCCAGCAGCACCCGACCCCTAGCGGGGTTGGGGGAGACCCAGTACTTC. This encodes CASSTRPLAGLGETQYF.

This clonotype has just a few counts. This chain uses TRBV20-1 with TRBJ2-7; 8 positions agree with TRBD2. Germline loops: CDR1 DFQATT, CDR2 SNEGSKA (reference sequence). Losses at the gene ends were 4 bases for V and 5 bases for J; bases not matched to a gene: 22. The CDR3 is 18 amino acids. CDR3 nucleotides: TGCAGTGCTACAGATAGCATGGGGCGGGGCGGGAGGTCCAACGAGCAGTACTTC. It codes for CSATDSMGRGGRSNEQYF.

Ten or more counts support this clonotype. The gene calls are TRBV28 and TRBJ1-2, with 8 bases matching TRBD1. V shed 6 bases and J 8 bases; nucleotides not matched to a gene: 11. This CDR3 region has 14 residues. CDR1 MDHEN and CDR2 SYDVKM come from the germline V gene. The CDR3 loop is CASRPGQAIEGYTF. CDR3 sequence (DNA): TGTGCCAGCAGACCGGGACAGGCCATCGAGGGCTACACCTTC.

This clonotype was seen at least ten times. The rearrangement uses TRBV28 and TRBJ2-7; 10 bases fit TRBD2. This CDR3 region has 14 residues. Trimming cost V 4 bases and J 3 bases; bases outside gene matches: 3. CDR1 is MDHEN and CDR2 is SYDVKM in the germline V gene. CDR3 sequence reads: CASSSTSGNYEQYF. CDR3 DNA: TGTGCCAGCAGTTCCACTAGCGGGAACTACGAGCAGTACTTC.

This clonotype showed up many times. V gene TRBV2 combines with J gene TRBJ1-5, with no clear D. Trimming left V 9 bases short and J 5 bases short, with 17 bases between. The CDR3 consists of 14 residues. CDR1 is SNHLY, CDR2 FYNNEI, per germline. CDR3 DNA: TGTGCCAGACGACGGGCCCGCCTGGATCAGCCCCAGCATTTT. Translation: CARRRARLDQPQHF.

This clonotype was seen many times. This CDR3 is CASRGQGVRQPQHF. The CDR3 nucleotides are TGTGCCAGCAGGGGACAGGGGGTGAGGCAGCCCCAGCATTTT. J is TRBJ1-5 and V is TRBV6-1; TRBD1 matches 11 bases. Germline CDR1 reads MNHNS; CDR2 reads SASEGT. With 6 bases clipped from V and 7 bases from J, the junction kept 5 bases outside the gene matches. The CDR3 sequence is 14 residues long.

This clonotype was observed many times. The genes are TRBV10-2 and TRBJ2-7, with a weak D call TRBD2 (8 bases). The CDR3 is made up of 18 amino acids. CDR1 is WSHSY and CDR2 is SAAADI in the germline V gene. Trimming removed 6 bases at V and 7 bases at J, with 31 bases between. The DNA of the CDR3 is TGCGCCAGCAGCCCGACAGGGTTGTCCCGGGAGGGCCGGCGGGAGCAGTACTTC. Translating gives CASSPTGLSREGRREQYF.

This chain joins TRBV29-1 and TRBJ2-6, with D hard to call. This CDR3 is built from 13 residues. From germline, CDR1 is SQVTM and CDR2 ANQGSEA. Trimming stripped 0 bases from V and 4 bases from J, with 4 bases between. The CDR3 spells CSVEDPGANVLTF. CDR3 sequence (DNA): TGCAGCGTTGAAGATCCCGGGGCCAACGTCCTGACTTTC.

This clonotype was seen repeatedly, ten times or more. V gene TRBV12-3 or TRBV12-4 combines with J gene TRBJ1-2; D is perhaps TRBD1 (5 bases). V lost 5 bases and J 4 bases, leaving 17 bases between the germline ends. The length of the CDR3 is 15 residues. The CDR3 region has the DNA TGTGCCAGCAGTATCCAGGACAAGAGGGGCTATGGCTACACCTTC. The encoded protein is CASSIQDKRGYGYTF.

There are many counts of this clonotype. The V call is TRBV27, the J call TRBJ2-1; 9 bases line up with TRBD2. CDR3 size: 15 residues. Germline assignment: CDR1 MNHEY and CDR2 SMNVEV (reference sequence). V shed 4 bases, J shed 5 bases, and the junction held 6 bases outside the gene matches. Here the CDR3 reads CASSYVAGDDNEQFF. Here the CDR3 DNA reads TGTGCCAGCAGTTACGTAGCGGGAGATGACAATGAGCAGTTCTTC.

The chain uses TRBV30 and TRBJ1-5; D is unresolved. This CDR3 comprises 14 residues. Deletions cut 5 bases from V and 2 bases from J, with 13 bases between. The V gene's germline CDR1 is GTSNPN and CDR2 SVGIG (reference sequence). The CDR3 loop reads CAWGPGRGNQPQHF. The CDR3 DNA reads as TGTGCCTGGGGCCCAGGCCGCGGCAATCAGCCCCAGCATTTT.

The chain combines TRBV7-2 with TRBJ2-7, with 9 bases that match TRBD2. The CDR3 covers 15 residues. Germline values: CDR1 SGHTA, CDR2 FQGNSA. The junction had 5 bases not matched to a gene; V was cut back by 1 base and J by 4 bases. The CDR3 spells CASSLELAGFYEQYF. The CDR3 region has the DNA TGTGCCAGCAGCTTAGAGCTAGCGGGATTTTACGAGCAGTACTTC.